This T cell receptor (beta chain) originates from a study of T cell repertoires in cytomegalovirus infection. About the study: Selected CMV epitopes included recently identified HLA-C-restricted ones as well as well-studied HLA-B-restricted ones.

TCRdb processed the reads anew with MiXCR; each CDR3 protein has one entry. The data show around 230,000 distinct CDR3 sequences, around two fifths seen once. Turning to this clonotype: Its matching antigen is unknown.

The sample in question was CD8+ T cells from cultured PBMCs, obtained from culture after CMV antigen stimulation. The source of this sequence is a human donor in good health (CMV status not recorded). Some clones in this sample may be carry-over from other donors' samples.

DNA for the CDR3: TGCGCCAGCAGCCGGGGACTAGCGGGAGGGCCGGGGTACAATGAGCAGTTCTTC. Amino acids: CASSRGLAGGPGYNEQFF. This chain connects TRBV4-1 to TRBJ2-1; 16 bases match TRBD2. With 4 bases clipped from V and 4 bases from J, the junction kept 7 bases outside the gene matches. The CDR3 loop spans 18 amino acids. In germline, CDR1 is MGHRA, CDR2 YSYEKL.